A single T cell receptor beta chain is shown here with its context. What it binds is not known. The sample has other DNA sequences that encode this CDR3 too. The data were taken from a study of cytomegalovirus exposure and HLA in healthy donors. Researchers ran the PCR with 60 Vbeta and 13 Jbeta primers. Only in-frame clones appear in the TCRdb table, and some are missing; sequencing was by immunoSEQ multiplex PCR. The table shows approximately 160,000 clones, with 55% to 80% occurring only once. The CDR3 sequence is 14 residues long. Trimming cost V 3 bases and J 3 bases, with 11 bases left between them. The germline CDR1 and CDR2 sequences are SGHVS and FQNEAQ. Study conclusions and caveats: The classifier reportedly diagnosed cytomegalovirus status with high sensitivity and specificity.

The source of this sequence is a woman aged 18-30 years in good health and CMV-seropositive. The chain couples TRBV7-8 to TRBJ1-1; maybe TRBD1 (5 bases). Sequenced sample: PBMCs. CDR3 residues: CASSFRGTDTEAFF. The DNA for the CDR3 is TGTGCCAGCAGCTTCCGCGGGACTGACACTGAAGCTTTCTTT.